Sequencing of this T cell receptor beta chain was carried out in a study of T cells after posttransplantation cyclophosphamide. The table came from immunoSEQ multiplex PCR; TCRdb's copy has only in-frame clones and leaves some out. The profile shows more than 20,000 clones, around 86% of them singletons. The CDR3 extends over 14 amino acids. Losses at the gene ends were 4 bases for V and 2 bases for J; bases not matched to a gene: 0. The germline CDR1 and CDR2 sequences are SNHLY and FYNNEI. Sequencing was done on a sample of PBMCs. The clonotype was recovered from an older woman with a blood cancer, CMV-positive, and with a related stem cell donor. J is TRBJ2-7 and V is TRBV2; 12 nucleotides align to TRBD2. This CDR3 reads CASSGTSGAYEQYF. The CDR3 DNA follows: TGTGCCAGCAGTGGGACTAGCGGGGCCTACGAGCAGTACTTC.